This is a list of T cell receptor beta chains from one sample in a study of cytomegalovirus exposure and HLA in healthy donors. Here immunoSEQ multiplex PCR was the method, and the copy in TCRdb shows in-frame clones only, minus some. The sample contains fewer than 250,000 clones, 75% to 90% of which appear only once. The sample comprised PBMCs. These TCRs come from a man in his thirties or forties in good health and CMV-seronegative. CDR3s include the opening cysteine and the closing phenylalanine or tryptophan. D genes are given only for firm matches. Not all rows give a size; the values are once, few, many and, for expanded clones, a class.

clone_size: NA
j_call: TRBJ2-5
v_call: TRBV2
d_call: NA
cdr3_length: 14
cdr3_nt: TGTGCCAGCAGCGAAGACAGGATGTCCTACGGGCAGTACTTC
cdr3_aa: CASSEDRMSYGQYF

clone_size: NA
j_call: TRBJ1-5
v_call: TRBV19
d_call: NA
cdr3_length: 14
cdr3_nt: TGTGCCAGTACCTCCGGGACATTAGGTCAGCCCCAGCATTTT
cdr3_aa: CASTSGTLGQPQHF

clone_size: NA
j_call: TRBJ2-7
v_call: TRBV7-9
d_call: TRBD1
cdr3_length: 15
cdr3_nt: TGTGCCAGCAGCAAAAGGGACAGCTACACCTACGAGCAGTACTTC
cdr3_aa: CASSKRDSYTYEQYF

clone_size: NA
j_call: TRBJ2-1
v_call: TRBV5-4
d_call: TRBD1
cdr3_length: 15
cdr3_nt: TGTGCCAGCAGCCCCCGGGACAGGGGTCCCCATGAGCAGTTCTTC
cdr3_aa: CASSPRDRGPHEQFF

clone_size: NA
j_call: TRBJ2-5
v_call: TRBV5-4
d_call: NA
cdr3_length: 15
cdr3_nt: TGTGCCAGCAGCACGTCTACAGGAATTCAAGAGACCCAGTACTTC
cdr3_aa: CASSTSTGIQETQYF

clone_size: NA
j_call: TRBJ1-6
v_call: TRBV5-1
d_call: TRBD1
cdr3_length: 15
cdr3_nt: TGCGCCAGCAGCTTGGCCGGGACAGGGGGATCACCCCTCCACTTT
cdr3_aa: CASSLAGTGGSPLHF

clone_size: once
j_call: TRBJ1-5
v_call: TRBV27
d_call: NA
cdr3_length: 15
cdr3_nt: TGTGCCAGCAGTTTTGGCGGCGGCCCAAATCAGCCCCAGCATTTT
cdr3_aa: CASSFGGGPNQPQHF

clone_size: NA
j_call: TRBJ2-1
v_call: TRBV9
d_call: TRBD1
cdr3_length: 15
cdr3_nt: TGTGCCAGCAGCGGGGGACAGGGGGGGGCCAATGAGCAGTTCTTC
cdr3_aa: CASSGGQGGANEQFF

clone_size: NA
j_call: TRBJ2-7
v_call: TRBV12-5
d_call: NA
cdr3_length: 12
cdr3_nt: TGTGCTAGTGGCCCAGGGGCCTACGAGCAGTACTTC
cdr3_aa: CASGPGAYEQYF

clone_size: NA
j_call: TRBJ2-5
v_call: TRBV29-1
d_call: NA
cdr3_length: 12
cdr3_nt: TGCAGCGTTGACAGGCTAAGGGAGACCCAGTACTTC
cdr3_aa: CSVDRLRETQYF

clone_size: NA
j_call: TRBJ1-5
v_call: TRBV27
d_call: NA
cdr3_length: 12
cdr3_nt: TGTGCCAGTGGGGGGGTCCGTCAGCCCCAGCATTTT
cdr3_aa: CASGGVRQPQHF

clone_size: NA
j_call: TRBJ1-2
v_call: TRBV6-5
d_call: NA
cdr3_length: 15
cdr3_nt: TGTGCCAGCAGTTCCGGTCGGACAGATCCGATGGGCTACACCTTC
cdr3_aa: CASSSGRTDPMGYTF

clone_size: NA
j_call: TRBJ1-4
v_call: TRBV7-7
d_call: TRBD1
cdr3_length: 15
cdr3_nt: TGTGCTAGCAGCCCCGGGACAGGTACCAATGAAAAACTGTTTTTT
cdr3_aa: CASSPGTGTNEKLFF

clone_size: NA
j_call: TRBJ1-2
v_call: TRBV18
d_call: NA
cdr3_length: 14
cdr3_nt: TGTGCCAGCTCACCATTGGGGGAGGTCTATGGCTACACCTTC
cdr3_aa: CASSPLGEVYGYTF

clone_size: NA
j_call: TRBJ2-7
v_call: TRBV10-2
d_call: TRBD1
cdr3_length: 14
cdr3_nt: TGCGCCAGCAGTCGGGACAGGGGGCTGAGCGAGCAGTACTTC
cdr3_aa: CASSRDRGLSEQYF

clone_size: few
j_call: TRBJ1-1
v_call: TRBV7-9
d_call: NA
cdr3_length: 12
cdr3_nt: TGTGCCGATGGGCTCCTCCAAGCTGAAGCTTTCTTT
cdr3_aa: CADGLLQAEAFF

clone_size: NA
j_call: TRBJ1-2
v_call: TRBV6-5
d_call: TRBD1
cdr3_length: 13
cdr3_nt: TGTGCCAGCAGCAGAGACAGGGTCGATGGCTACACCTTC
cdr3_aa: CASSRDRVDGYTF

clone_size: NA
j_call: TRBJ1-1
v_call: TRBV28
d_call: NA
cdr3_length: 16
cdr3_nt: TGTGCCAGCAGCCTCCCGAGTACAGTACCATGGGCTGAAGCTTTCTTT
cdr3_aa: CASSLPSTVPWAEAFF

clone_size: NA
j_call: TRBJ1-4
v_call: TRBV7-6
d_call: NA
cdr3_length: 15
cdr3_nt: TGTGCCAGCAGCCTCCCGGGGGGTGTAGGGGAAAAACTGTTTTTT
cdr3_aa: CASSLPGGVGEKLFF

clone_size: once
j_call: TRBJ1-2
v_call: TRBV7-2
d_call: TRBD1
cdr3_length: 16
cdr3_nt: TGTGCCAGCAGCTTCGAGGGGACAGGGGCTTCTCGTGGCTACACCTTC
cdr3_aa: CASSFEGTGASRGYTF

clone_size: NA
j_call: TRBJ2-1
v_call: TRBV27
d_call: NA
cdr3_length: 15
cdr3_nt: TGTGCCAGCAGTTCGGACTCCCGCTCCTACAATGAGCAGTTCTTC
cdr3_aa: CASSSDSRSYNEQFF

clone_size: NA
j_call: TRBJ1-4
v_call: TRBV7-9
d_call: TRBD1
cdr3_length: 17
cdr3_nt: TGTGCCAGCAGCCTTTGGACAGGCGGCAGGTCGGGTGAAAAACTGTTTTTT
cdr3_aa: CASSLWTGGRSGEKLFF

clone_size: NA
j_call: TRBJ1-2
v_call: TRBV5-4
d_call: TRBD1
cdr3_length: 14
cdr3_nt: TGTGCCAGCAGCTTCCAGGGACAGGGGCTTGGCTACACCTTC
cdr3_aa: CASSFQGQGLGYTF

clone_size: NA
j_call: TRBJ1-2
v_call: TRBV6-5
d_call: TRBD1
cdr3_length: 13
cdr3_nt: TGTGCCAGCATTGGGACAGAAGACTATGGCTACACCTTC
cdr3_aa: CASIGTEDYGYTF

clone_size: NA
j_call: TRBJ2-7
v_call: TRBV7-6
d_call: TRBD2
cdr3_length: 16
cdr3_nt: TGTGCCAGCAGCCACGTCGGGACTAGCGTAATGGTGGAGCAGTACTTC
cdr3_aa: CASSHVGTSVMVEQYF

clone_size: NA
j_call: TRBJ2-1
v_call: TRBV5-1
d_call: TRBD2
cdr3_length: 15
cdr3_nt: TGCGCCAGCAGATGGACTAGCGGGGGCAACAATGAGCAGTTCTTC
cdr3_aa: CASRWTSGGNNEQFF

clone_size: few
j_call: TRBJ2-3
v_call: TRBV2
d_call: NA
cdr3_length: 13
cdr3_nt: TGTGCCAGCAGAGTAGATCTAGCACATACGCAGTATTTT
cdr3_aa: CASRVDLAHTQYF

clone_size: NA
j_call: TRBJ2-5
v_call: TRBV4-1
d_call: TRBD1
cdr3_length: 14
cdr3_nt: TGCGCCAGCAGCCCACGGACAGGCCAAGAGACCCAGTACTTC
cdr3_aa: CASSPRTGQETQYF

clone_size: NA
j_call: TRBJ1-5
v_call: TRBV18
d_call: NA
cdr3_length: 13
cdr3_nt: TGTGCCAGCTCACCACAGGAGGGTCAGCCCCAGCATTTT
cdr3_aa: CASSPQEGQPQHF

clone_size: NA
j_call: TRBJ2-2
v_call: TRBV7-6
d_call: TRBD2
cdr3_length: 16
cdr3_nt: TGTGCCAGCAGCTTATTCCGGGGGGGGAACACCGGGGAGCTGTTTTTT
cdr3_aa: CASSLFRGGNTGELFF